A single sample is the source of the 23 T cell receptor beta chains below, sequenced in a study of shared clonotypes between healthy human individuals. Here immunoSEQ multiplex PCR was the method, and the copy in TCRdb shows in-frame clones only, minus some. This sample has 2 million to 2.5 million clones, with approximately 95% found just once. Sequenced sample: naive CD4+ T cells sorted from blood. Noted subset: CD45RA+ positively selected. All receptors come from a young man in good health.

The chain links TRBV6-1 to TRBJ2-7, with 7 bases aligning to TRBD1. With 8 bases clipped from V and 5 bases from J, the junction kept 15 bases outside the gene matches. In germline, CDR1 is MNHNS, CDR2 SASEGT. The CDR3 has 15 amino acids. The DNA for the CDR3 is TGTGCCAGCTTCAAATCCGTGACAGGGTGGGACGAGCAGTACTTC. Encoded protein: CASFKSVTGWDEQYF.

This chain connects TRBV7-9 to TRBJ2-2; D remains ambiguous. The CDR3 totals 15 residues. CDR1 and CDR2 (germline): SEHNR, FQNEAQ (reference sequence). Trimming stripped 4 bases from V and 7 bases from J, with 16 bases between. The DNA for the CDR3 is TGTGCCAGCAGCTCGCAAGGGTTCAAAGGCGGGGAGCTGTTTTTT. It codes for CASSSQGFKGGELFF.

V gene TRBV29-1 combines with J gene TRBJ1-3; no reliable D call. The V end lost 7 bases, the J end lost 3 bases, and 10 bases lay between the germline ends. The germline V gene has CDR1 SQVTM and CDR2 ANQGSEA. The CDR3 totals 12 residues. The CDR3 spells CSAGPVGNTIYF. CDR3 sequence (DNA): TGCAGCGCCGGCCCGGTTGGAAACACCATATATTTT.

Points on this clone: Additional DNA sequences in this sample encode the identical CDR3. The chain uses TRBV18 and TRBJ1-5; 8 positions match TRBD1. Germline V gene data show CDR1 as KGHSH and CDR2 as LQKENI. The ends lost 4 bases at V and 2 bases at J; junction bases unmatched: 4. The CDR3 is made up of 15 amino acids. CDR3 coding DNA: TGTGCCAGCTCACTAGGACAGGGTGGCAATCAGCCCCAGCATTTT. This encodes CASSLGQGGNQPQHF. The full variable domain, with the rest looked up from reference TRBV18 and TRBJ1-5, is NAGVMQNPRHLVRRRGQEARLRCSPMKGHSHVYWYRQLPEEGLKFMVYLQKENIIDESGMPKERFSAEFPKEGPSILRIQQVVRGDSAAYFCASSLGQGGNQPQHFGDGTRLSIL.

The rearrangement joins TRBV19 to TRBJ2-3, with D perhaps assigned TRBD1 or TRBD2 (5 bases each). Trimming shortened V by 6 bases and J by 3 bases, and 19 bases separated the two germline ends. In germline, CDR1 is LNHDA, CDR2 SQIVND (reference sequence). CDR3 length: 16 residues. For the CDR3, the DNA is TGTGCCAGTAGACCGACGGGGACGATAGGGACAGATACGCAGTATTTT. Its translation: CASRPTGTIGTDTQYF.

This clone was detected only once. The rearrangement links TRBV4-3 to TRBJ1-4; tentative D call: TRBD1 (5 bases). V was shortened by 0 bases and J by 5 bases, with 13 bases between the two germline ends. Germline-derived CDR1 and CDR2 are LGHNA and YSLEER. This CDR3 has 16 residues. The CDR3 loop is CASSQDVSGRNEKLFF. CDR3 DNA: TGCGCCAGCAGCCAAGATGTTTCAGGGAGAAATGAAAAACTGTTTTTT.

Note on this clone: Different DNA sequences within this sample yield the same CDR3. J is TRBJ1-1 and V is TRBV5-1; D gene ambiguous. This CDR3 is 13 amino acids long. The V and J ends lost 0 bases and 0 bases respectively, with 3 bases between them. The germline V gene has CDR1 SGHRS and CDR2 YFSETQ. CDR3 residues: CASSLDLNTEAFF. In DNA, the CDR3 is TGCGCCAGCAGCTTGGACCTGAACACTGAAGCTTTCTTT.

Points on this clone: Other DNA sequences in this specimen translate into the identical CDR3. The V gene is TRBV18, the J gene TRBJ2-5, with unresolved D. Germline CDR1 reads KGHSH; CDR2 reads LQKENI. The CDR3 runs to 12 residues. The V end lost 2 bases, the J end lost 2 bases, and 3 bases lay between the germline ends. The CDR3 loop is CASSPNQETQYF. The CDR3 DNA reads as TGTGCCAGCTCACCAAATCAAGAGACCCAGTACTTC.

The chain employs TRBV2 and TRBJ2-5, with 7 positions matching TRBD2. V was pared by 5 bases and J by 2 bases, with 11 bases of the junction left unmatched. Germline lookup yields CDR1 SNHLY and CDR2 FYNNEI. The CDR3 length is 16 residues. The chain's CDR3 is CASSNIGGLEQETQYF. The CDR3 coding sequence is TGTGCCAGCAGTAACATCGGGGGGTTGGAACAAGAGACCCAGTACTTC.

The table lists this clone with a count of one. This chain connects TRBV10-3 to TRBJ2-5, with TRBD1 matching 9 bases. The V gene end was trimmed by 0 bases and the J gene end by 1 base; junction bases not matched to a gene: 3. Germline CDR1 is ENHRY and CDR2 is SYGVKD. CDR3 length: 16 residues. Here the CDR3 DNA reads TGTGCCATCAGTGAGTCGTTGACAGGGGGCCAAGAGACCCAGTACTTC. Residues: CAISESLTGGQETQYF.

This sequence joins TRBV25-1 and TRBJ1-1, with D possibly matching TRBD1 (5 bases). The CDR3 length is 15 residues. Trimming took off 8 bases at V and 5 bases at J, with 21 bases between the two ends. The germline gives CDR1 MGHDK, CDR2 SYGVNS. As DNA, the CDR3 is TGTGCCAGCGGGCCCGAATGGGTAGGGGCGACTGAAGCTTTCTTT. It encodes CASGPEWVGATEAFF.

V and J are TRBV18 and TRBJ1-2; possibly TRBD1 for D (5 bases). Trimming left V 4 bases short and J 2 bases short, with 8 bases between. CDR3 length: 13 amino acids. Germline loops: CDR1 KGHSH, CDR2 LQKENI. CDR3 residues: CASSLSGNYGYTF. The DNA for the CDR3 is TGTGCCAGCTCACTCTCAGGGAACTATGGCTACACCTTC.

CDR3 nucleotide sequence: TGCGCCAGCAGCCAAGATTTGACCTCCTCCTACAATGAGCAGTTCTTC. Protein: CASSQDLTSSYNEQFF. The J gene is TRBJ2-1, the V gene TRBV4-1; D not resolved. V was pared by 0 bases and J by 0 bases, with 9 bases between. The CDR3 totals 16 residues. CDR1 and CDR2 from the germline V gene are MGHRA and YSYEKL.

This rearrangement joins TRBV5-5 to TRBJ1-5; D not resolved. V was shortened by 5 bases and J by 3 bases, with 15 bases between the two germline ends. Germline V CDR1 and CDR2: SGHKS, YYEKEE (reference sequence). The CDR3 spans 15 residues. In nucleotides, the CDR3 is TGTGCCAGCAGAAACGGGCCCCAAGCCAATCAGCCCCAGCATTTT. Amino acids: CASRNGPQANQPQHF.

A word on this clone: A read error is possible here, since a much larger clone lies one base away. Other DNA sequences in the same sample also yield this CDR3. The chain couples TRBV7-8 to TRBJ1-1; D uncertain. The CDR3 loop spans 11 amino acids. Trimming pared 1 base from V and 5 bases from J, leaving 2 bases between. Germline lookup yields CDR1 SGHVS and CDR2 FQNEAQ. CDR3 nucleotide sequence: TGTGCCAGCAGCTTAGTAACTGAAGCTTTCTTT. Translation gives CASSLVTEAFF.

This chain links TRBV4-2 with TRBJ1-4; D not certain. This CDR3 is built from 13 residues. CDR1 is LGHNA, CDR2 YNFKEQ, per germline. V was cut by 1 base and J by 4 bases, with 4 bases left in between. CDR3 sequence: CASSQGDNEKLFF. For the CDR3, the DNA is TGTGCCAGCAGCCAAGGGGATAATGAAAAACTGTTTTTT.

V and J are TRBV2 and TRBJ1-1; D uncertain. The ends were cut back, 4 bases at V and 5 bases at J, with 11 bases in the middle. Germline V gene data show CDR1 as SNHLY and CDR2 as FYNNEI. The CDR3 runs to 13 residues. The CDR3 sequence is CASSVSAGTEAFF. CDR3 sequence (DNA): TGTGCCAGCAGTGTAAGCGCGGGAACTGAAGCTTTCTTT.

The V call is TRBV5-1, the J call TRBJ1-1; D is perhaps TRBD1 (5 bases). Germline V gives CDR1 SGHRS, CDR2 YFSETQ. The CDR3 sequence is 15 residues long. The germline V and J ends were trimmed by 0 bases and 5 bases, with 14 bases remaining between them. The CDR3 bases are TGCGCCAGCAGCTTGGTTGTGGGCAGGGTTACTGAAGCTTTCTTT. It codes for CASSLVVGRVTEAFF.

V gene TRBV21-1 combines with J gene TRBJ2-3; the table's D call TRBD1 went unverified against the DNA. TRBV21-1 is assigned pseudogene status. This CDR3 has 15 residues. The CDR3 DNA follows: TGTGCCAGCAGCAGAACAGGGGGCCGAGGAGATACGCAGTATTTT. Encoded protein: CASSRTGGRGDTQYF.

The CDR3 DNA reads TGTGCCAGTAGCGCAGGGGGCCCCGAGACGCAGTATTTT. Encoded protein: CASSAGGPETQYF. The V call is TRBV19, the J call TRBJ2-3; 8 positions agree with TRBD1. Germline trimming cut 6 bases from V and 9 bases from J; bases unmatched to any gene: 8. The CDR3 loop spans 13 amino acids. Germline assignment: CDR1 LNHDA and CDR2 SQIVND (reference sequence).

The CDR3 here is CASSAPIPGQGGTGELFF. The CDR3 DNA follows: TGTGCCAGCAGCGCCCCGATCCCGGGACAGGGGGGGACCGGGGAGCTGTTTTTT. The chain uses TRBV9 and TRBJ2-2, with 11 bases matching TRBD1. J gave up 5 bases and V 3 bases, and 12 bases lay outside the gene matches. Germline V lookup: CDR1 SGDLS, CDR2 YYNGEE. The CDR3 loop spans 18 amino acids.

This chain connects TRBV28 to TRBJ1-3, with D uncertain. The CDR3 covers 15 residues. Germline V gene data show CDR1 as MDHEN and CDR2 as SYDVKM. The V end lost 11 bases, the J end lost 0 bases, and 17 bases lay between the germline ends. For the CDR3, the DNA is TGTGCCGGAAGTAGCGGATTTAGCTCTGGAAACACCATATATTTT. Amino acid sequence: CAGSSGFSSGNTIYF.

With respect to this clone: The sample carries other DNA sequences with the same CDR3. The chain combines TRBV7-2 with TRBJ1-6; D unclear. Germline V gives CDR1 SGHTA, CDR2 FQGNSA. This CDR3 contains 15 residues. Trimming pared 1 base from V and 6 bases from J, leaving 10 bases between. CDR3 residues: CASSLDRGGNSPLHF. CDR3 coding DNA: TGTGCCAGCAGCTTAGACCGGGGTGGTAATTCACCCCTCCACTTT.